In this sample, the clone carrying this TCR beta chain turned up many times. A single record per CDR3 protein comes from TCRdb applying MiXCR to the 5' RACE reads. The sample yields some 140,000 distinct CDR3 sequences, around 6.6% seen once. The sample is drawn from a study of CD8 T cells in ankylosing spondylitis. The CDR3 spans 16 residues. J gave up 1 base and V 5 bases, and 5 bases lay outside the gene matches. CDR1 is SGHAT and CDR2 is FQNNGV in the germline V gene. The sequenced sample was blood, either unsorted or a sorted T cell fraction (not recorded which). The sequence was collected from a female donor with ankylosing spondylitis or in good health (not recorded which). The chain has TRBV11-2 and TRBJ1-6; 7 nucleotides match TRBD1. The CDR3 nucleotides read TGTGCCAGCAGCCCTCAGGGGGTGTCCTATAATTCACCCCTCCACTTT. It specifies CASSPQGVSYNSPLHF.